This T cell receptor (beta chain) comes out of a study of cytomegalovirus exposure and HLA in healthy donors. About the research overall: Genotyping showed 81% of roughly 390 donors falling in the Caucasian-associated ancestry cluster. Study observations and caveats: A later examination showed that TCR association rates differed by HLA locus, with DRB1 most and HLA-C fewest. The authors confirmed in vitro that three CMV-associated chains were specific for CMV antigens.

V lost 5 bases and J lost 2; bases outside the gene matches: 7. The germline V gene encodes CDR1 LNHDA and CDR2 SQIVND (reference sequence). This CDR3 comprises 15 residues. Donors consisted of healthy bone marrow donors. With respect to this clone: Its specificity is not known.

Vbeta (60) and Jbeta (13) primers were used in the PCR. TCRdb's table, derived via immunoSEQ multiplex PCR, lists solely in-frame clones and lacks some. The repertoire holds about 220,000 clones, with about 75% as singletons. The specimen was PBMCs. This sequence originates from a male donor in good health and CMV-seronegative. The rearrangement uses TRBV19 and TRBJ2-3; 7 nucleotides match TRBD1. CDR3 sequence (DNA): TGTGCCAGTAGTTCGACAGGGAGAATCACAGATACGCAGTATTTT. The encoded protein is CASSSTGRITDTQYF.